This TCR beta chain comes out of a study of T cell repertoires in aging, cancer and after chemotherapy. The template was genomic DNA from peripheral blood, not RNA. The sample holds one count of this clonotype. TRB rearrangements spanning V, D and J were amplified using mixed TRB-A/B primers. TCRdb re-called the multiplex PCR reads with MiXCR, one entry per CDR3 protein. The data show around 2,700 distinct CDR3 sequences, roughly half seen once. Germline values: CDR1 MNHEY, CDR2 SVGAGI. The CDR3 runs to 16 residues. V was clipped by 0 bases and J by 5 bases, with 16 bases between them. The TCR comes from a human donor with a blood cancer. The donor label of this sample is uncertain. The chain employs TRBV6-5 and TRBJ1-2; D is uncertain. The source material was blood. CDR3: CASSYSNSGYGYGYTF. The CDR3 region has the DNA TGTGCCAGCAGTTACTCGAATAGCGGTTATGGGTATGGCTACACCTTC.